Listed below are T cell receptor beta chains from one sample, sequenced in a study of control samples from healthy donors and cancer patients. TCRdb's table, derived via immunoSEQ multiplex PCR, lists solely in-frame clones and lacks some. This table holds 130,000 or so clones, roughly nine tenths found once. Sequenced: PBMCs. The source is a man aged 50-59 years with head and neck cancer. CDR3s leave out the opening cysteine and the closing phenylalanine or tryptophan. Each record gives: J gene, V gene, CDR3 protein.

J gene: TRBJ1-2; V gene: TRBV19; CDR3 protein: ASSPDLDSFNYGYT
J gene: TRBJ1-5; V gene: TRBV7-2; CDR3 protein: ASSAGQWQAPYSNQPQH
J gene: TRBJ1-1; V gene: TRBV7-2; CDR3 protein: ASSSMGFSLIEAF
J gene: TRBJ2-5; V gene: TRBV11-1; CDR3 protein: ASSLGLAGMVETQY
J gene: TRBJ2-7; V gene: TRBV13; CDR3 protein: ASSFTSAEELSYEQY
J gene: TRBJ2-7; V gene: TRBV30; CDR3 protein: ACSDSLDEQY
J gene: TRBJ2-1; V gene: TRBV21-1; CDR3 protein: ASSKGQF
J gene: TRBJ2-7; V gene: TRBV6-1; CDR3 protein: ASSDSGDSHEQY
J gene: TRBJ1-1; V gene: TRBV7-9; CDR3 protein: ASSLVGGGGSTEAF
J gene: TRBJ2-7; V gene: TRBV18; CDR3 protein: ASSPPGTSGGSYEQY
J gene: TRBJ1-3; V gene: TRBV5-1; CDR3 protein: ASSPGPQTGGNTIY
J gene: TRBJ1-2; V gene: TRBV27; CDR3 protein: ASSLRGYYGYT
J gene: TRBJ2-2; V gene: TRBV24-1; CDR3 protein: ATSDYPSDTNTGELF
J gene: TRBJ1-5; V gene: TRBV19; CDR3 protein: ASSIWQGDQPQH
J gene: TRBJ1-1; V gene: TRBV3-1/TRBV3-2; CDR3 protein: ASSQNFGGGNTEAF
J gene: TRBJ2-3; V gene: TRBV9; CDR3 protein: ASSVGEDTQY
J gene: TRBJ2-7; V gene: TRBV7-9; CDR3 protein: ASSPLSYEQY
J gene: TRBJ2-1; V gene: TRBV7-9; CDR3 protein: ASSLQRGLNNEQF
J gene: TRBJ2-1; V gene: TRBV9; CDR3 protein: ASSVGRGLRSYNEQF
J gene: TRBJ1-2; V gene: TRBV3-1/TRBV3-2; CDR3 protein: ASSTTGQGNYGYT
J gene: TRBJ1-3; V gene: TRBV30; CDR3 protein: AWSADRGADTIY
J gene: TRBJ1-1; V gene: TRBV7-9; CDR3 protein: ASSLYSNTEAF
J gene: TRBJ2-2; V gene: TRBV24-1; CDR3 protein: ATSDPTGTGVANTGELF
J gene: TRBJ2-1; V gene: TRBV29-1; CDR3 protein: SVAGTSYNEQF
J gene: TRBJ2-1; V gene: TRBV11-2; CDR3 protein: ASSPRTGGSYNEQF
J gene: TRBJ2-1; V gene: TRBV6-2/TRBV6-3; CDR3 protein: ASSSPLDNEQF
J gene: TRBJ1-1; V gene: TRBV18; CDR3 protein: ASSLREGKDTEAF
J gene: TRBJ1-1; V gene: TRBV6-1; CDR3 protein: ASSEFWARGTEAF
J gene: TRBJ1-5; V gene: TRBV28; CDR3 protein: ASSFIFTGGNQPQH
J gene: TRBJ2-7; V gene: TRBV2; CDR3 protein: ASSVGGYEQY
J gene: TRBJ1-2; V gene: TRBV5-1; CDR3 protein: ARGYGYT
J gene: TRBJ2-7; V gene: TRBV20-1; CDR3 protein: SASGRVGGVSYEQY
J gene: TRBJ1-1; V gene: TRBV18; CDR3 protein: ASSPQEAEAF
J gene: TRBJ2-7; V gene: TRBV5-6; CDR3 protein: ASSIRERSFYEQY
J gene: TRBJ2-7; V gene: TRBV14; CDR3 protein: ASSPRTWGEQY
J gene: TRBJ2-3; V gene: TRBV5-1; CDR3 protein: ASAELAGATDTQY
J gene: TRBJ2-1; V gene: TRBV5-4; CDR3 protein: ASSSPGLAKDEQF
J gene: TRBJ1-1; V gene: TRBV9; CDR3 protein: ASSASINTEAF
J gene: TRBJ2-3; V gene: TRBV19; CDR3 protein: ASSSNTASTDTQY
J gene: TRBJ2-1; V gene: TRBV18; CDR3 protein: ASSPLQETYNEQF
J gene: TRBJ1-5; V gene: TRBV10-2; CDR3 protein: ASSEGGTRQPQH
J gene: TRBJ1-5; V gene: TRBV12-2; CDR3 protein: ASRSLGRYCNQPQH
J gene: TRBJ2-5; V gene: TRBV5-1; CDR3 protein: ASGTSGQETQY
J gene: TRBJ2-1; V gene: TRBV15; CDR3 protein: ATSRFGRRAYNEQF
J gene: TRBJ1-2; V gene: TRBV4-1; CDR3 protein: ASSRTGTGINRNYGYT